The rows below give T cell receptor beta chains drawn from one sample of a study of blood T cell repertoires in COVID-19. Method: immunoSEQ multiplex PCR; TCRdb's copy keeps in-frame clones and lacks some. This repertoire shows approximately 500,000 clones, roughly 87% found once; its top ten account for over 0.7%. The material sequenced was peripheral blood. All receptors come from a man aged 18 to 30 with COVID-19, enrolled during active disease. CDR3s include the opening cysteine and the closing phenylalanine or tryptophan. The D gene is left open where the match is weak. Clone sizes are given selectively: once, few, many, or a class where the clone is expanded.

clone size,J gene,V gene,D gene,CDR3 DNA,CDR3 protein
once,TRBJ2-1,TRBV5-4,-,TGTGCCAGCAGCTTTTCAGGGGGGTCCTACAATGAGCAGTTCTTC,CASSFSGGSYNEQFF
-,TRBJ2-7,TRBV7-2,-,TGTGCCAGCAAGCCCTACCTAACCTACGAGCAGTACTTC,CASKPYLTYEQYF
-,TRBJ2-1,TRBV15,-,TGTGCCACCAGCAGAATCGATTTCAGGGGCAATGAGCAGTTCTTC,CATSRIDFRGNEQFF
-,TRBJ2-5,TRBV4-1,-,TGCGCCAGCAGCCAACAGGGATACCAAGAGACCCAGTACTTC,CASSQQGYQETQYF
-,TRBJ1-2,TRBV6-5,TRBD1,TGTGCCAGCAGAAAGACAGGGGAGTACTATGGCTACACCTTC,CASRKTGEYYGYTF
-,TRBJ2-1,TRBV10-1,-,TGCGCCAGCAGTGAGTCGGGACTTGGGGCCAATGAGCAGTTCTTC,CASSESGLGANEQFF
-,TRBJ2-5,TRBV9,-,TGTGCCAGCAGCGTAGCTCCGGGCAGGGGAGAGACCCAGTACTTC,CASSVAPGRGETQYF
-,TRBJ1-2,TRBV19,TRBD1,TGTGCCAGTAGGGAGGGGGCTCCCTACTATGGCTACACCTTC,CASREGAPYYGYTF
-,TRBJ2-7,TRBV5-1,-,TGCGCCAGCAGCTTGTGGCCGCTTCCACCCTACGAGCAGTACTTC,CASSLWPLPPYEQYF
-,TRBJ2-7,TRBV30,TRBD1,TGTGCCTGGGCCGGACAGGGGGCCACCTACGAGCAGTACTTC,CAWAGQGATYEQYF
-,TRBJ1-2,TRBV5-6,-,TGTGCCAGCAGCTATGGACAAGGTGGCGGCTACACCTTC,CASSYGQGGGYTF